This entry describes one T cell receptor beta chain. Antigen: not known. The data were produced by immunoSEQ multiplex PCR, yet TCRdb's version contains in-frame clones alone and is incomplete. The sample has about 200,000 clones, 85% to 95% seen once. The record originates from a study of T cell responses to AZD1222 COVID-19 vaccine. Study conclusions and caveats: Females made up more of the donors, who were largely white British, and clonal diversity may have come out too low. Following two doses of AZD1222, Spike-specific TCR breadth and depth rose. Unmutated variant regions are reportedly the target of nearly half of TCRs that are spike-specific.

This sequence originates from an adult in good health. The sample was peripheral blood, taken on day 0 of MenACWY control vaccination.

The CDR3 bases are TGTGCCAGCAGCCCCGCGACAGCGAGTCAGCCCCAGCATTTT. Its protein is CASSPATASQPQHF. The chain combines TRBV3-1 (or the pseudogene TRBV3-2) with TRBJ1-5; the D gene is possibly TRBD1 (5 bases). In germline, CDR1 is LGHDT, CDR2 YNNKEL (reference sequence). The CDR3 loop spans 14 amino acids. Trimming took 4 bases from V and 6 from J, leaving 13 bases between them.